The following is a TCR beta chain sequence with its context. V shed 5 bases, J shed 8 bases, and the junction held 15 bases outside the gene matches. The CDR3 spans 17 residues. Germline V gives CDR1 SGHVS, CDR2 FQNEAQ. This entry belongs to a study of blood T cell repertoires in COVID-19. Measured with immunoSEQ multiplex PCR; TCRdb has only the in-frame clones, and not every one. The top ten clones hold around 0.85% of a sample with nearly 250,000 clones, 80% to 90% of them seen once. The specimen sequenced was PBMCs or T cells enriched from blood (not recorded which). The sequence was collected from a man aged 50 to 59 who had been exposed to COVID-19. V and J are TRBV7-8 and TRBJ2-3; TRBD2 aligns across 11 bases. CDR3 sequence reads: CASSPGLAVLRGGTQYF. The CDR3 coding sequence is TGTGCCAGCAGCCCGGGACTAGCGGTTCTGCGGGGGGGTACGCAGTATTTT.